This T cell receptor beta chain appears in the sequencing data of a study of T cell responses to AZD1222 COVID-19 vaccine (dated by TCRdb to the early 2020s). Notes on the research overall: TCR sequencing was performed for about 240 trial participants, of whom 207 were given two doses of AZD1222 and around 25 were given two doses of MenACWY control vaccine. Enrollment into the trials was organized by age into subgroups of 18-55, 56-69 and 70-plus years, and those subgroups contained roughly 150, 30 and 60 TCR-sequenced participants, respectively.

This clone was seen once. Its specific antigen is unknown. The sample holds no much larger clone one base away, and base qualities are not on file. According to the study, the label for this sample's time point signals: about 28 days (+/-7) after the second vaccine dose. AZD1222 recipients with second doses at about 4 weeks or about 12 weeks were pooled, because spike-specific TCR depth and breadth did not differ between schedules. Vaccinee samples were obtained from the UK trials COV001 and COV002, which included a single-blind randomized controlled phase 2/3 trial of AZD1222 (ChAdOx1 nCoV-19) in healthy adults. For TCRbeta chain sequencing, PBMC samples were collected from trial participants at day 0 and at day 28 after the second dose. CDR1 SQVTM and CDR2 ANQGSEA were looked up in the germline V gene. V loses 0 bases at its end and J loses 3 bases; junction bases beyond the gene matches: 5. The CDR3, cysteine through phenylalanine, is 14 amino acids long. The sequence is cut down to CDR3 DNA, 42 bases in frame from base 1.

Here is what the overall study found, with its caveats: Reportedly, almost half of the unique spike-specific TCRs recognized epitopes lying outside the regions that are mutated in the B.1.351 and B.1.1.7 variants. Conclusions about previously exposed vaccinees are limited because only 6 or 7 AZD1222 recipients were SARS-CoV-2 seropositive at baseline. No day 14 peak-response samples were available, so repertoires were characterized only after the peak T cell response. Participants were mostly white British, with more females than males. The authors suggested clonal diversity may have been underestimated. Spike-specific TCR breadth and depth rose significantly after two AZD1222 doses compared with day 0 and with MenACWY recipients. Vaccine-associated CD4 TCRs spanned the whole spike protein, with dominant responses in regions 160-218 and 743-854. The 56-69-year group was small, and its depth increase did not reach significance, likely because of low power.

The CDR3 regions of human TCRbeta chains were analyzed by immunosequencing. As for how the authors treated the data: Repertoire TCRs were checked for matches against a reference library of SARS-CoV-2-specific TCRs that had been generated using the MIRA antigen-specificity platform. Breadth meant the fraction of unique TCRs that were SARS-CoV-2-associated, whereas depth meant the fraction of total T cells that were SARS-CoV-2-associated. Using the MIRA data, every spike-specific TCR was mapped to the spike region that the TCR reacted to and assigned to either a CD4 or a CD8 class. Log10-transformed breadth and depth values were compared by one-way ANOVA with Sidak's multiple comparisons tests. The clones in this table, taken by TCRdb from immuneACCESS, are in-frame only. Not every clone is retained; where verified, under half of the shortfall comes from an unresolved V gene, and the cause of the rest is unknown. That table supplies the V and J calls and clone size; D and trimming were determined from the DNA. The sample table lists roughly 120,000 clones, 88% of them with a count of one. The ten largest account for approximately 3.5% of the sample.

Material: peripheral blood, obtained 28 days after the second AZD1222 dose. The chain is made from TRBV29-1 and TRBJ2-7, and 7 junction bases match TRBD1. This receptor was identified in an adult who received the AZD1222 COVID-19 vaccine. The DNA is as follows: TGCAGCGTTGAAGACCGGGACAGAGGCTACGAGCAGTACTTC. The resulting protein is CSVEDRDRGYEQYF.